These 23 T cell receptor beta chains were all obtained from the same sample, sequenced in a study of graft-versus-host responses after intestinal transplantation. Their antigens remain unidentified. Method: immunoSEQ multiplex PCR; TCRdb's copy keeps in-frame clones and lacks some. The sample yields approximately 82,000 clones, roughly 91% seen once. The material sequenced was unstimulated CD4+ T cells sorted from spleen or lymph node cells, taken before intestinal transplant. These receptors all stem from a human donor who received an intestinal transplant.

The V call is TRBV7-2, the J call TRBJ1-2; D uncertain. Germline values: CDR1 SGHTA, CDR2 FQGNSA. There are 15 residues in the CDR3. Between the trimmed V and J ends, which lost 4 bases and 2 bases, there was a span of 14 bases. The CDR3, as DNA: TGTGCCAGCAGCTCCGACTTGTGGCGGAACTATGGCTACACCTTC. It encodes CASSSDLWRNYGYTF.

The chain couples TRBV14 to TRBJ2-3, with D perhaps matching TRBD1 (5 bases). CDR1 and CDR2 (germline): SGHDN, FVKESK. The CDR3 totals 17 residues. Trimming left V 1 base short and J 2 bases short, with 16 bases between. CDR3 sequence (DNA): TGTGCCAGCAGCCAAGTATGGGGCCCCCCGCCCACAGATACGCAGTATTTT. It encodes CASSQVWGPPPTDTQYF.

The V gene is TRBV5-6, the J gene TRBJ2-7; D unresolved. This CDR3 region has 14 residues. The germline gives CDR1 SGHDT, CDR2 YYEEEE. V was shortened by 0 bases and J by 2 bases, with 9 bases between the two germline ends. The CDR3 DNA reads as TGTGCCAGCAGCTTGGCCAATTTTGCCTACGAGCAGTACTTC. This codes for CASSLANFAYEQYF. Supplemented by reference TRBV5-6 and TRBJ2-7, the full variable domain reads DAGVTQSPTHLIKTRGQQVTLRCSPKSGHDTVSWYQQALGQGPQFIFQYYEEEERQRGNFPDRFSGHQFPNYSSELNVNALLLGDSALYLCASSLANFAYEQYFGPGTRLTVT.

The chain recombines TRBV25-1 with TRBJ1-2, with 7 bases aligning to TRBD1. The CDR3 consists of 16 residues. J lost 4 bases, V lost 3 bases, and 11 bases had no gene match. The germline V gene encodes CDR1 MGHDK and CDR2 SYGVNS. The chain's CDR3 is CASSEDRIPAGYGYTF. The CDR3 region has the DNA TGTGCCAGCAGTGAGGACAGGATCCCAGCAGGCTATGGCTACACCTTC.

The chain employs TRBV10-1 and TRBJ1-3, with 7 bases fitting TRBD1. The length of the CDR3 is 17 residues. The junction had 12 bases not matched to a gene; V was cut back by 3 bases and J by 4 bases. In germline, CDR1 is WNHNN, CDR2 SYGVQD (reference sequence). CDR3 nucleotides: TGCGCCAGCAGTGACGGCGGTACGGGACAGAAAGGAAACACCATATATTTT. Protein sequence: CASSDGGTGQKGNTIYF.

V and J are TRBV10-3 and TRBJ2-7; 7 bases map to TRBD1. The CDR3 runs 16 residues. Germline CDR1 and CDR2: ENHRY and SYGVKD. The J segment lost 3 bases and the V segment lost 8 bases, leaving 16 bases of the junction unmatched. The CDR3 region is CAIGIPSGGVGYEQYF. The DNA for the CDR3 is TGTGCCATCGGGATCCCGTCAGGGGGAGTAGGCTACGAGCAGTACTTC.

Only one count was recorded for this clone. The chain has TRBV15 and TRBJ1-3; D is uncertain. The germline V gene encodes CDR1 LNHNV and CDR2 YYDKDF (reference sequence). CDR3 length: 16 amino acids. V lost 0 bases to trimming and J lost 4 bases, with 13 bases between them. The CDR3 nucleotides are TGTGCCACCAGCAGAGATTCGATGAGCTTCGGAAACACCATATATTTT. It translates to CATSRDSMSFGNTIYF.

The J gene is TRBJ2-7, the V gene TRBV6-5; D possibly corresponds to TRBD1 (6 bases). The germline V gene encodes CDR1 MNHEY and CDR2 SVGAGI. The CDR3 has 14 residues. Trimming removed 2 bases from V and 4 bases from J, with 12 bases in between. The CDR3: CASSYGRGRYEQYF. The DNA of the CDR3 is TGTGCCAGCAGTTACGGCAGGGGACGGTACGAGCAGTACTTC.

The chain carries TRBV10-3 and TRBJ2-1; 8 nucleotides agree with TRBD2. V gave up 9 bases and J gave up 4 bases; unmatched junction bases: 5. The CDR3 loop spans 13 amino acids. CDR1 and CDR2 from the germline V gene are ENHRY and SYGVKD. As DNA, the CDR3 is TGTGCCATGGGGGGACTAGGGTACAATGAGCAGTTCTTC. This gives the protein CAMGGLGYNEQFF.

The table lists this clone with a few counts. The chain recombines TRBV19 with TRBJ1-3; unclear D gene. CDR1 and CDR2 (germline): LNHDA, SQIVND (reference sequence). The CDR3 runs to 15 residues. V was clipped by 5 bases and J by 0 bases, with 11 bases between them. CDR3 nucleotide sequence: TGTGCCAGTAGTGCCCGACACCGCTCTGGAAACACCATATATTTT. It specifies CASSARHRSGNTIYF.

CDR3 protein: CASSEAGGGLQYF. DNA of the CDR3: TGTGCCAGCAGTGAAGCAGGGGGGGGGCTTCAGTACTTC. The rearrangement uses TRBV2 and TRBJ2-7; D is possibly TRBD2 (7 bases). The CDR3 loop spans 13 amino acids. From germline, CDR1 is SNHLY and CDR2 FYNNEI. Trimming took 0 bases from V and 10 from J, leaving 13 bases between them.

V usage is TRBV7-6 and J usage is TRBJ1-2, with 8 bases identical to TRBD1. Germline lookup yields CDR1 SGHVS and CDR2 FNYEAQ. CDR3 length equals 15 residues. V shed 4 bases, J shed 8 bases, and the junction held 12 bases outside the gene matches. DNA for the CDR3: TGTGCCAGCAGCTCAGGCTCGACAGGGGCGAGAGGCTACACCTTC. Amino acid sequence: CASSSGSTGARGYTF. Together with reference TRBV7-6 and TRBJ1-2, the CDR3 gives the full variable domain: GAGVSQSPRYKVTKRGQDVALRCDPISGHVSLYWYRQALGQGPEFLTYFNYEAQQDKSGLPNDRFSAERPEGSISTLTIQRTEQRDSAMYRCASSSGSTGARGYTFGSGTRLTVV.

The chain joins TRBV18 to TRBJ1-3; TRBD1 aligns across 10 bases. V shed 3 bases and J 4 bases; nucleotides not matched to a gene: 18. Germline CDR1 reads KGHSH; CDR2 reads LQKENI. The CDR3 contains 20 residues. Written as DNA, the CDR3 is TGTGCCAGCTCACCCACGCCCGGACAGGGGGTAGCGGGAAAAGGAAACACCATATATTTT. This encodes CASSPTPGQGVAGKGNTIYF.

V is TRBV2 and J is TRBJ2-7; 12 nucleotides line up with TRBD2. Losses at the gene ends were 5 bases for V and 0 bases for J; bases not matched to a gene: 8. This CDR3 region has 17 residues. Germline V gene data show CDR1 as SNHLY and CDR2 as FYNNEI. The CDR3 nucleotides are TGTGCCAGCAGTAGGCTAGCGGGGGGGATGAGCTCCTACGAGCAGTACTTC. It codes for CASSRLAGGMSSYEQYF.

V and J are TRBV27 and TRBJ2-7, with 8 bases matching TRBD1. CDR3 length: 13 amino acids. The junction had 7 bases not matched to a gene; V was cut back by 9 bases and J by 3 bases. The germline CDR1 and CDR2 sequences are MNHEY and SMNVEV (reference sequence). The CDR3 loop reads CASWTGSLYEQYF. The CDR3 bases are TGTGCCAGTTGGACAGGGTCTCTCTACGAGCAGTACTTC.

The genes are TRBV5-1 and TRBJ2-4; 7 bases are shared with TRBD1. This CDR3 contains 13 residues. The trim removed 4 bases at V and 4 bases at J, leaving 2 bases unmatched. Germline CDR1 is SGHRS and CDR2 is YFSETQ. The CDR3 protein is CASSPGQKNIQYF. CDR3 bases: TGCGCCAGCAGCCCGGGACAGAAAAACATTCAGTACTTC.

V is TRBV27 and J is TRBJ1-6; D unresolved. Germline lookup yields CDR1 MNHEY and CDR2 SMNVEV (reference sequence). The V end lost 5 bases, the J end lost 3 bases, and 8 bases lay between the germline ends. The CDR3 length is 14 residues. This CDR3 reads CASSPRHYNSPLHF. CDR3 nucleotide sequence: TGTGCCAGCAGTCCCCGACACTATAATTCACCCCTCCACTTT.

The V and J genes are TRBV15 and TRBJ1-1; weak D call: TRBD1 (5 bases). The CDR3 totals 14 residues. Deletions cut 3 bases from V and 4 bases from J, with 12 bases between. Germline values: CDR1 LNHNV, CDR2 YYDKDF (reference sequence). CDR3 in DNA: TGTGCCACCAGCAGGTTCCAGGGAGGCACTGAAGCTTTCTTT. It is translated as CATSRFQGGTEAFF.

The chain employs TRBV21-1 and TRBJ2-7; TRBD1 is the table's D call and was not checked against the DNA. TRBV21-1 corresponds to a pseudogene. The CDR3 is 18 residues long. The CDR3 region has the DNA TGTGCCAGCAGCACCGTACCCGGCGACAGGGGGCGAATCGACGAGCAGTACTTC. It specifies CASSTVPGDRGRIDEQYF.

The chain carries TRBV7-2 and TRBJ2-2; 7 nucleotides agree with TRBD1. Germline CDR1 is SGHTA and CDR2 is FQGNSA. V lost 2 bases and J lost 6; bases outside the gene matches: 6. This CDR3 contains 15 residues. CDR3 region: CASSLIGTEAGELFF. The CDR3 nucleotides read TGTGCCAGCAGCTTAATCGGGACAGAGGCCGGGGAGCTGTTTTTT.

This clone was detected only once. V and J are TRBV11-3 and TRBJ2-7; 9 bases line up with TRBD1. The CDR3 covers 13 residues. The germline V gene encodes CDR1 SGHNT and CDR2 YENEEA. The V segment lost 6 bases and the J segment 6 bases; nucleotides outside the gene matches: 6. The CDR3 loop reads CASSPGQGTEQYF. CDR3 DNA sequence: TGTGCCAGCAGTCCGGGACAGGGAACCGAGCAGTACTTC.

J is TRBJ1-4 and V is TRBV19; 7 bases agree with TRBD1. The CDR3 consists of 13 residues. Germline V lookup: CDR1 LNHDA, CDR2 SQIVND (reference sequence). V gave up 9 bases and J gave up 4 bases; unmatched junction bases: 5. In nucleotides, the CDR3 is TGTGCCAGCACGGACAGGCGTAATGAAAAACTGTTTTTT. This translates into CASTDRRNEKLFF.

The chain combines TRBV7-2 with TRBJ1-1; 7 nucleotides agree with TRBD1. This CDR3 region has 15 residues. V lost 5 bases to trimming and J lost 4 bases; unmatched junction nucleotides: 10. The germline gives CDR1 SGHTA, CDR2 FQGNSA. The CDR3 here is CASSPQGTAGTEAFF. CDR3 sequence (DNA): TGTGCCAGCAGCCCCCAAGGGACAGCCGGCACTGAAGCTTTCTTT.